This TCR beta chain derives from a study of blood T cell repertoires in COVID-19. Study in general: Sources were T cells, B-cell-depleted T cells, or PBMCs; the material itself was cDNA or gDNA.

How the authors handled the data: From reference gene primer amplification, estimates of nucleated cell counts were derived. The data were produced by immunoSEQ multiplex PCR, yet TCRdb's version contains in-frame clones alone and is incomplete. V, J and clone size are taken as reported in that table, and D and trimming were inferred from the DNA itself. The top ten clones hold around 15% of a sample with roughly 72,000 clones, roughly 80% of them seen once. This CDR3 contains 14 residues. The germline gives CDR1 SGHRS, CDR2 YFSETQ. The ends were cut back, 0 bases at V and 0 bases at J, with 6 bases in the middle.

The clonotype was recovered from a woman over 75 with acute or convalescent COVID-19. The chain combines TRBV5-1 with TRBJ1-1; tentative D call: TRBD1 (5 bases). Sequencing input: peripheral blood. CDR3 amino acids: CASSLARVNTEAFF. The DNA of the CDR3 is TGCGCCAGCAGCTTGGCCAGGGTGAACACTGAAGCTTTCTTT.